The rows below give T cell receptor beta chains drawn from one sample of a study of early T cells in non-severe SARS-CoV-2 infection. Each CDR3 protein is one row after TCRdb ran MiXCR on the 5' RACE reads. Seen here are some 63,000 distinct CDR3 sequences, 10% to 15% observed once, and the top ten hold approximately 4.7%. Material for sequencing was whole blood. The receptors stem from an adult who was a healthcare worker with PCR-confirmed SARS-CoV-2 infection or an uninfected control (not recorded which). Both conserved end residues are part of each CDR3. Fields, in order: V gene, J gene, D gene, clone size, CDR3 DNA, CDR3 protein. A D gene is named only where the DNA matches it firmly. Expanded clones are given a class, and other clones once, few, many or no size at all.

TRBV3-1,TRBJ1-5,NA,many,TGTGCCAGCAGCCTATCTGGGGGCGATCAGCCCCAGCATTTT,CASSLSGGDQPQHF
TRBV7-6,TRBJ2-2,NA,few,TGTGCCAGCAGCCCGGGACGGGAGAACACCGGGGAGCTGTTTTTT,CASSPGRENTGELFF
TRBV4-1,TRBJ2-7,NA,once,TGCGCCAGCAGCCAAGAGGAGGGGGGCTCCTACGAGCAGTACTTC,CASSQEEGGSYEQYF
TRBV20-1,TRBJ1-1,TRBD1,many,TGCAGTGCTAGTCGGGACAGGGTAACTGAAGCTTTCTTT,CSASRDRVTEAFF
TRBV20-1,TRBJ1-2,NA,many,TGCAGTGCTAGAAAGGTCCTTAACTATGGCTACACCTTC,CSARKVLNYGYTF
TRBV11-2,TRBJ2-6,TRBD1,few,TGTGCCAGCAGCGCGCTAGCCCGGAGACAGGGGGGTCTCTCTGGGGCCAACGTCCTGACTTTC,CASSALARRQGGLSGANVLTF
TRBV2,TRBJ2-4,NA,NA,TGTGCCAGCGTCGGGGGAACAGCCAAAAACATTCAGTACTTC,CASVGGTAKNIQYF
TRBV7-8,TRBJ2-3,NA,NA,TGTGCCAGCAGCTACGGAGGAGGGGCTAGCACAGATACGCAGTATTTT,CASSYGGGASTDTQYF
TRBV7-9,TRBJ2-6,NA,NA,TGTGCCAGCAGCCGTCGTTACTCTGGGGCCAACGTCCTGACTTTC,CASSRRYSGANVLTF
TRBV6-5,TRBJ2-4,NA,few,TGTGCCAGCAAAGACCCCCGGTTTGGAATCAAAAACATTCAGTACTTC,CASKDPRFGIKNIQYF
TRBV14,TRBJ2-2,NA,NA,TGTGCCAGCAGCCAAGCGCGGGCCGGGGAGCTGTTTTTT,CASSQARAGELFF
TRBV19,TRBJ1-4,NA,many,TGTGCCAGTAGTACCCTCAGTGCAACTAATGAAAAACTGTTTTTT,CASSTLSATNEKLFF
TRBV27,TRBJ2-3,TRBD2,NA,TGTGCCAGCAGTCCGAGACTAGCGGGGGACCCGCCAGATACGCAGTATTTT,CASSPRLAGDPPDTQYF
TRBV12-3/TRBV12-4,TRBJ2-7,NA,many,TGTGCCAGCAGCCCCGGCTTCGGCGAGCAGTACTTC,CASSPGFGEQYF
TRBV5-1,TRBJ2-3,TRBD2,NA,TGCGCCAGCAACCCTAGCGGGGGGGCCGGCACGCAGTATTTT,CASNPSGGAGTQYF
TRBV7-9,TRBJ1-1,NA,many,TGTGCCAGCAGCTTAGAAAGGGGAACTGAAGCTTTCTTT,CASSLERGTEAFF
TRBV4-3,TRBJ2-1,TRBD2,NA,TGCGCCAGCAGCCAAGTTACAGCGGGGGGGGATCCAAAACACAATGAGCAGTTCTTC,CASSQVTAGGDPKHNEQFF
TRBV27,TRBJ1-1,NA,NA,TGTGCCAGCAGTTTTGGTGCGAACACTGAAGCTTTCTTT,CASSFGANTEAFF
TRBV30,TRBJ2-1,TRBD2,many,TGTGCCTGGAGCGTTAGCGGGGGCGGTAATGAGCAGTTCTTC,CAWSVSGGGNEQFF
TRBV7-2,TRBJ2-7,TRBD1,many,TGTGCCAGCAGCCATCCCCCGGACAGGGCCTACGAGCAGTACTTC,CASSHPPDRAYEQYF
TRBV6-2/TRBV6-3,TRBJ2-7,NA,many,TGTGCCAGCAGTTACTCGACGCAGGGATTCTACGAGCAGTACTTC,CASSYSTQGFYEQYF
TRBV12-3/TRBV12-4,TRBJ1-1,NA,many,TGTGCCAGCAGTTTCCGTGGCAGCCGGTGGGCTTTCTTT,CASSFRGSRWAFF
TRBV6-1,TRBJ1-5,NA,NA,TGTGCCAGCAGTGATGGGAGGGGTCGGAGCAATCAGCCCCAGCATTTT,CASSDGRGRSNQPQHF
TRBV9,TRBJ2-1,TRBD2,many,TGTGCCAGCAGCGGACGACTAGCGGGGGGCGCCAACTACAATGAGCAGTTCTTC,CASSGRLAGGANYNEQFF
TRBV11-2,TRBJ1-1,NA,few,TGTGCCAGCAGGAATCTCAGTCGCACTGAAGCTTTCTTT,CASRNLSRTEAFF
TRBV3-1,TRBJ2-3,NA,NA,TGTGCCAGCAGCCAAGGCACAGATACGCAGTATTTT,CASSQGTDTQYF
TRBV3-1,TRBJ1-5,TRBD1,many,TGTGCCAGCAGCCAAACCGGGACAGGGGTCAGCAATCAGCCCCAGCATTTT,CASSQTGTGVSNQPQHF
TRBV29-1,TRBJ2-5,TRBD2,few,TGCAGCGCTAGCGGGGGGTTGGGAGAGACCCAGTACTTC,CSASGGLGETQYF
TRBV12-3/TRBV12-4,TRBJ2-2,TRBD2,few,TGTGCCAGCAGTTTGACCCCGGGGGGACCCACCGGGGAGCTGTTTTTT,CASSLTPGGPTGELFF
TRBV7-8,TRBJ1-5,NA,many,TGTGCCAGCAGCCCTCCGGCGTCGTTCGATCAGCCCCAGCATTTT,CASSPPASFDQPQHF
TRBV9,TRBJ2-3,NA,NA,TGTGCCAGCAGCCTTAGCCCGCAGACAGATACGCAGTATTTT,CASSLSPQTDTQYF
TRBV6-1,TRBJ2-4,TRBD2,many,TGTGCCAGCAGTGAACTAGCCCTAGCGGGGGCACCGGGGGCCAAAAACATTCAGTACTTC,CASSELALAGAPGAKNIQYF
TRBV20-1,TRBJ1-2,NA,few,TGCAGTGCTAGACTCGAGCAGGATTTCTATGGCTACACCTTC,CSARLEQDFYGYTF
TRBV29-1,TRBJ2-3,NA,NA,TGCAGCGTGGGGTACACAGATACGCAGTATTTT,CSVGYTDTQYF
TRBV18,TRBJ2-5,TRBD1,NA,TGTGCCAGCTCACAAACAGGGGGACAAGAGACCCAGTACTTC,CASSQTGGQETQYF
TRBV20-1,TRBJ2-3,TRBD2,many,TGCAGTGCTAGTCCGGGACTAGATTCAGATACGCAGTATTTT,CSASPGLDSDTQYF
TRBV6-6,TRBJ2-7,NA,many,TGTGCCAGCACGGTCCTCATAGATTCGGGTACGTCCTACGAGCAGTACTTC,CASTVLIDSGTSYEQYF
TRBV7-6,TRBJ2-2,NA,NA,TGTGCCAGCAGCTTAGACCTTACCGGGGAGCTGTTTTTT,CASSLDLTGELFF
TRBV27,TRBJ1-2,TRBD1,few,TGTGCCAGCAGACCCAGGGGGCTCTATGGCCACACCTTC,CASRPRGLYGHTF
TRBV6-6,TRBJ2-7,NA,NA,TGTGCCAGCAGTTACTCGCCAGGGGCGGAGTACGAGCAGTACTTC,CASSYSPGAEYEQYF
TRBV11-2,TRBJ2-3,NA,many,TGTGCCAGCAGCTCCTACACAGATACGCAGTATTTT,CASSSYTDTQYF
TRBV6-1,TRBJ1-5,NA,many,TGTGCCAGCAGTGGGGAGTCGGGGGCCGGTCAGCCCCAGCATTTT,CASSGESGAGQPQHF
TRBV19,TRBJ2-1,TRBD2,few,TGTGCCAGTAAATATAGCGGGGGGGCAATCAATGAGCAGTTCTTC,CASKYSGGAINEQFF
TRBV24-1,TRBJ2-3,NA,many,TGTGCCACCAGTGATAGGCGGGCCCGCACAGATACGCAGTATTTT,CATSDRRARTDTQYF
TRBV4-1,TRBJ2-7,TRBD2,few,TGCGCCAGCAGCCAGGCCCGGGGGGGCCTAGTCTACGAGCAGTACTTC,CASSQARGGLVYEQYF
TRBV10-2,TRBJ1-3,NA,NA,TGCGCCAGCAGGATGGGACCCTTCGCTGGAAACACCATATATTTT,CASRMGPFAGNTIYF
TRBV7-8,TRBJ1-5,TRBD1,NA,TGTGCCAGCAGCTTAAATCTAAACAGGGGGCTTCAGCCCCAGCATTTT,CASSLNLNRGLQPQHF
TRBV29-1,TRBJ2-5,TRBD2,many,TGCAGCGTTGAAGATTGGATTGCTAGCGGGGCAGAGACCCAGTACTTC,CSVEDWIASGAETQYF
TRBV6-2/TRBV6-3,TRBJ2-3,TRBD2,many,TGTGCCAGCAGTTACACGGCGGGGGGCGCAGATACGCAGTATTTT,CASSYTAGGADTQYF
TRBV12-3/TRBV12-4,TRBJ1-3,NA,many,TGTGCCAGCAGCCCTGACGGAGTCCGAAACACCATATATTTT,CASSPDGVRNTIYF
TRBV3-1,TRBJ1-2,TRBD1,many,TGTGCCAGCAACGGGGGACAGTGGAACTATGGCTACACCTTC,CASNGGQWNYGYTF
TRBV4-1,TRBJ2-4,NA,many,TGCGCCAGCAGCCAAGAAATGGGGGCGTGGGGTAAGGACATTCAGTACTTC,CASSQEMGAWGKDIQYF
TRBV20-1,TRBJ2-5,TRBD2,many,TGCAGTGCTAGCAAACTAGCGGGGGGAGGAGAGACCCAGTACTTC,CSASKLAGGGETQYF
TRBV5-1,TRBJ2-3,TRBD1,many,TGCGCCAGCAGCTTGGCTCCTCCGGGACAGGCTTCAGATACGCAGTATTTT,CASSLAPPGQASDTQYF
TRBV9,TRBJ2-5,TRBD2,NA,TGTGCCAGCAGCGTAGCCGGGACTAGTGGAGAGACCCAGTACTTC,CASSVAGTSGETQYF
TRBV10-3,TRBJ2-3,NA,NA,TGTGCCATCAGGGAGCATGGGCGAAGCACAGATACGCAGTATTTT,CAIREHGRSTDTQYF
TRBV5-1,TRBJ2-1,NA,few,TGCGCCAGCAGCTTCCGGGCTACCCCGGACAATGAGCAGTTCTTC,CASSFRATPDNEQFF